This T cell receptor (beta chain) was sequenced in a study of blood T cell repertoires in COVID-19. Looking at the study overall: T cells, B-cell-depleted T cells, or PBMCs supplied cDNA or gDNA.

Per the original methods: Scientists estimated how many nucleated cells there were by amplifying reference gene primers. Using immunoSEQ multiplex PCR, the repertoire was profiled, and TCRdb retains in-frame clones only, with some absent. Clone size and V and J calls were adopted from that table, with D and trimming inferred from the DNA. The top ten hold around 2.3% of the sample, which has approximately 180,000 clones, 89% seen once. Cohorts were determined from participant-reported clinical history. The source of this sequence is a woman between 40 and 55 years old with acute COVID-19. Sequencing was carried out using PBMCs or T cells enriched from blood (not recorded which).

The CDR3 DNA follows: TGTGCCAGCTCACCGGAGGGGGCTATCTATGGCTACACCTTC. It codes for CASSPEGAIYGYTF. The gene calls are TRBV18 and TRBJ1-2, with 7 bases lining up with TRBD1. Per the germline V gene, CDR1 is KGHSH and CDR2 is LQKENI. The CDR3 sequence is 14 residues long. V was pared by 3 bases and J by 4 bases, with 5 bases of the junction left unmatched.